Listed here is a single T cell receptor (beta chain). Germline V gene sequence: CDR1 MNHEY, CDR2 SMNVEV (reference sequence). Between the trimmed V and J ends, which lost 7 bases and 3 bases, there was a span of 15 bases. The CDR3 length is 15 residues. The table came from immunoSEQ multiplex PCR; TCRdb's copy has only in-frame clones and leaves some out. The table records roughly 330,000 clones, roughly 87% of them present only once. These data belong to a study of cytomegalovirus exposure and HLA in healthy donors. The receptor's source is a woman in her 30s in good health and CMV-seropositive. The V and J genes are TRBV27 and TRBJ1-4; possible D gene TRBD1, 5 bases. Sequencing input: PBMCs. CDR3: CASNTRGQPNEKLFF. The CDR3 DNA follows: TGTGCCAGCAACACGAGGGGTCAGCCTAATGAAAAACTGTTTTTT.